Listed below are T cell receptor beta chains from one sample, sequenced in a study of vaccination effects on CD4 cells after COVID-19. Measured with immunoSEQ multiplex PCR; TCRdb has only the in-frame clones, and not every one. This sample yields about 47,000 clones, of which 55% to 75% are seen a single time; about 7% belongs to the top ten. The antigens of these receptors remain unknown. The material sequenced was CD4+ T cells from PBMCs cultured without peptide, taken after COVID-19 vaccination. Receptor source: a human donor who received a COVID-19 vaccine. Each CDR3 is given with its conserved first and last residue. The D gene is left open where the match is weak. The size of a clone is reported for some rows only, either as once, few or many, or as a class for expanded clones.

>TRBJ1-1|.|TRBV5-1|14|.
CASKAGTVNTEAFF
TGCGCCAGCAAAGCGGGGACGGTGAACACTGAAGCTTTCTTT
>TRBJ2-5|.|TRBV30|12|TRBD1
CAWTGGRETQYF
TGTGCCTGGACAGGGGGCCGGGAGACCCAGTACTTC
>TRBJ1-1|few|TRBV28|14|.
CASSLFQGSPEAFF
TGTGCCAGCAGTTTATTTCAGGGCTCCCCTGAAGCTTTCTTT
>TRBJ2-3|.|TRBV4-1|16|TRBD1
CASSRRTGDYTDTQYF
TGCGCCAGCAGCCGCCGGACAGGAGATTACACAGATACGCAGTATTTT
>TRBJ1-1|few|TRBV7-2|14|.
CASSFASKNTEAFF
TGTGCCAGCAGCTTCGCAAGCAAGAACACTGAAGCTTTCTTT
>TRBJ1-5|.|TRBV7-9|15|TRBD1
CASSQGQGVDQPQHF
TGTGCCAGCAGCCAGGGACAGGGAGTCGATCAGCCCCAGCATTTT
>TRBJ1-6|.|TRBV6-5|15|TRBD1
CASLTGQDFRGPLHF
TGTGCCAGTCTCACGGGACAGGATTTTCGGGGACCCCTCCACTTT
>TRBJ2-5|.|TRBV5-5|15|.
CASSPRRFREETQYF
TGTGCCAGCAGCCCGAGGAGGTTCAGGGAAGAGACCCAGTACTTC
>TRBJ2-1|.|TRBV20-1|14|TRBD2
CSASSSGRIDEQFF
TGCAGTGCTAGTTCGAGCGGGAGGATAGATGAGCAGTTCTTC
>TRBJ1-1|few|TRBV7-9|14|.
CASSLEGGGTEAFF
TGTGCCAGCAGCTTGGAGGGGGGAGGTACTGAAGCTTTCTTT
>TRBJ1-2|.|TRBV25-1|15|TRBD1
CASSEPGQGNYGYTF
TGTGCCAGCAGTGAGCCGGGACAGGGGAACTATGGCTACACCTTC
>TRBJ2-2|few|TRBV4-1|16|.
CASSRRLVGNTGELFF
TGCGCCAGCAGCCGCAGACTAGTGGGGAACACCGGGGAGCTGTTTTTT
>TRBJ1-6|.|TRBV30|15|.
CAWSIRTVYNSPLHF
TGTGCCTGGAGTATCCGTACAGTGTATAATTCACCCCTCCACTTT
>TRBJ1-5|.|TRBV30|13|.
CAWRSGSAQPQHF
TGTGCCTGGCGGTCGGGTTCGGCTCAGCCCCAGCATTTT
>TRBJ2-7|.|TRBV6-5|13|.
CASSYREDSEQYF
TGTGCCAGCAGCTACAGGGAGGACTCCGAGCAGTACTTC
>TRBJ2-1|.|TRBV29-1|13|.
CSFGLASYNEQFF
TGCAGCTTCGGGCTAGCCTCTTACAATGAGCAGTTCTTC
>TRBJ2-1|.|TRBV5-1|16|TRBD2
CASSFQTSVAYNEQFF
TGCGCCAGCAGCTTCCAGACTAGCGTGGCCTACAATGAGCAGTTCTTC
>TRBJ1-4|.|TRBV24-1|14|.
CATSRTGLGEKLFF
TGTGCCACCAGCAGAACAGGTCTCGGGGAAAAACTGTTTTTT
>TRBJ2-2|once|TRBV4-1|16|TRBD2
CATEASGNMNTGELFF
TGCGCCACCGAGGCTAGCGGGAATATGAACACCGGGGAGCTGTTTTTT
>TRBJ2-1|once|TRBV21-1|19|.
CASSTKGPSGAFNNNEQFF
TGTGCCAGCAGCACGAAGGGCCCCAGCGGGGCCTTTAATAACAATGAGCAGTTCTTC
>TRBJ2-1|few|TRBV3-1/TRBV3-2|13|.
CASSQVPLAEQFF
TGTGCCAGCAGCCAAGTCCCCCTAGCTGAGCAGTTCTTC
>TRBJ2-3|.|TRBV9|15|.
CASSVGLTSTDTQYF
TGTGCCAGCAGCGTAGGACTGACTAGCACAGATACGCAGTATTTT
>TRBJ2-7|medium-sized|TRBV2|16|TRBD2
CASSDGGTSGGYEQYF
TGTGCCAGCAGTGATGGGGGGACTAGCGGGGGTTACGAGCAGTACTTC
>TRBJ1-5|.|TRBV30|12|.
CAWSVLNQPQHF
TGTGCCTGGAGTGTACTGAATCAGCCCCAGCATTTT
>TRBJ1-3|.|TRBV11-1|14|.
CASNGQDSGNTIYF
TGTGCCAGCAACGGGCAAGACTCTGGAAACACCATATATTTT
>TRBJ1-3|.|TRBV4-2|15|.
CASSQDQGAGNTIYF
TGTGCCAGCAGCCAAGACCAAGGGGCTGGAAACACCATATATTTT
>TRBJ1-6|.|TRBV25-1|14|TRBD1
CASSAGTGNSPLHF
TGTGCCAGCAGTGCAGGGACAGGAAATTCACCCCTCCACTTT
>TRBJ2-1|once|TRBV3-1/TRBV3-2|16|TRBD2
CASSRSLAGGWNEQFF
TGTGCCAGCAGCCGCAGCCTAGCGGGCGGGTGGAATGAGCAGTTCTTC
>TRBJ1-1|.|TRBV27|11|.
CASKGLTEAFF
TGTGCCAGCAAAGGCCTCACTGAAGCTTTCTTT
>TRBJ1-1|few|TRBV29-1|15|.
CSVEVDQGANTEAFF
TGCAGCGTTGAAGTTGATCAGGGCGCGAACACTGAAGCTTTCTTT
>TRBJ1-4|.|TRBV6-1|15|.
CASSESGSTNEKLFF
TGTGCCAGCAGTGAATCGGGGTCAACTAATGAAAAACTGTTTTTT
>TRBJ2-1|once|TRBV6-4|14|TRBD2
CASKLAGVYNEQFF
TGTGCCAGCAAACTAGCGGGAGTTTACAATGAGCAGTTCTTC
>TRBJ2-6|once|TRBV6-5|13|.
CASTLSGANVLTF
TGTGCCAGCACCCTATCTGGGGCCAACGTCCTGACTTTC
>TRBJ2-1|once|TRBV18|15|TRBD1
CASSRRLGQNNEQFF
TGTGCCAGCTCACGGAGGCTGGGACAGAACAATGAGCAGTTCTTC
>TRBJ2-5|few|TRBV15|12|.
CATSRDTQTQYF
TGTGCCACCAGCAGAGATACGCAGACCCAGTACTTC
>TRBJ2-1|few|TRBV2|15|.
CASSGQGTSYNEQFF
TGTGCCAGCAGTGGTCAGGGTACCTCCTACAATGAGCAGTTCTTC
>TRBJ1-1|.|TRBV5-6|11|.
CASSRNTEAFF
TGTGCCAGCAGCCGGAACACTGAAGCTTTCTTT
>TRBJ2-2|.|TRBV11-2|15|.
CASSITYTNTGELFF
TGTGCCAGCAGCATTACCTACACGAACACCGGGGAGCTGTTTTTT
>TRBJ2-5|few|TRBV19|16|.
CASSRQGGRSQETQYF
TGTGCCAGTAGTAGACAGGGAGGGAGGAGTCAAGAGACCCAGTACTTC
>TRBJ1-4|.|TRBV3-1/TRBV3-2|13|.
CASSQAWGEELFF
TGTGCCAGCAGCCAAGCGTGGGGAGAGGAACTGTTTTTT
>TRBJ2-7|few|TRBV6-5|15|TRBD2
CASSYSQRGSYEQYF
TGTGCCAGCAGTTACTCGCAGCGGGGTTCCTACGAGCAGTACTTC
>TRBJ2-2|.|TRBV7-7|17|TRBD2
CASSLAGFAGGTGELFF
TGTGCCAGCAGCTTAGCAGGGTTCGCGGGGGGCACCGGGGAGCTGTTTTTT
>TRBJ1-3|few|TRBV10-1|15|.
CASSESKISGNTIYF
TGCGCCAGCAGTGAGTCGAAGATCTCTGGAAACACCATATATTTT
>TRBJ2-5|.|TRBV2|14|TRBD2
CASSQGTSSETQYF
TGTGCCAGCAGTCAAGGGACTAGTTCAGAGACCCAGTACTTC
>TRBJ2-1|.|TRBV4-1|19|.
CASSQEPGWGGISYNEQFF
TGCGCCAGCAGCCAGGAACCGGGATGGGGCGGGATCTCCTACAATGAGCAGTTCTTC
>TRBJ2-4|.|TRBV7-9|13|TRBD1
CASSPIGQGGTFF
TGTGCCAGCAGCCCTATCGGACAGGGGGGGACTTTCTTC
>TRBJ2-5|once|TRBV7-2|15|.
CASSADSMGQETQYF
TGTGCCAGCAGCGCGGACAGTATGGGCCAAGAGACCCAGTACTTC
>TRBJ2-5|.|TRBV25-1|14|TRBD1
CASAGTGGLETQYF
TGTGCCAGTGCCGGGACAGGGGGCTTGGAGACCCAGTACTTC
>TRBJ1-3|.|TRBV6-5|14|.
CASRPSFSGNTIYF
TGTGCCAGCAGACCCAGCTTCTCTGGAAACACCATATATTTT
>TRBJ2-3|once|TRBV6-5|14|.
CASSRFGATDTQYF
TGTGCCAGCAGTAGGTTTGGGGCCACAGATACGCAGTATTTT
>TRBJ1-2|.|TRBV9|13|.
CASSVDSDYGYTF
TGTGCCAGCAGCGTGGACAGCGACTATGGCTACACCTTC
>TRBJ2-4|.|TRBV15|17|TRBD1
CATSRGGLRTGANIQYF
TGTGCCACCAGCAGAGGTGGCTTGAGGACAGGGGCGAACATTCAGTACTTC
>TRBJ2-2|.|TRBV11-2|15|.
CASSLATSYTGELFF
TGTGCCAGCAGCTTAGCAACTAGTTACACCGGGGAGCTGTTTTTT
>TRBJ2-7|.|TRBV12-3/TRBV12-4|11|.
CASSLFYEQYF
TGTGCCAGCAGTCTTTTTTACGAGCAGTACTTC
>TRBJ2-3|.|TRBV5-1|14|TRBD1
CASSLTGSADTQYF
TGCGCCAGCAGCCTGACAGGGTCCGCAGATACGCAGTATTTT
>TRBJ2-1|few|TRBV12-5|10|.
CASGYNEQFF
TGTGCTAGTGGCTACAATGAGCAGTTCTTC
>TRBJ1-1|.|TRBV15|17|.
CATSRGAYGRENTEAFF
TGTGCCACCAGCAGAGGGGCTTACGGTAGGGAGAACACTGAAGCTTTCTTT